These 30 T cell receptor beta chains share one sample of origin, sequenced in a study of T cell repertoires in cytomegalovirus infection. Their antigens are not known. Via MiXCR, TCRdb re-called the reads, giving one row per CDR3 protein. Of a few hundred thousand distinct CDR3 sequences detected, 40% appear once; the ten largest clones hold around 48%. The source was cultured PBMCs, collected from culture after CMV antigen stimulation. Receptor source: a human donor in good health (CMV status not recorded). Some clones in this sample may be carry-over from other donors' samples.

The chain joins TRBV5-6 to TRBJ2-2, with D possibly matching TRBD2 (5 bases). Germline loops: CDR1 SGHDT, CDR2 YYEEEE. V lost 0 bases to trimming and J lost 4 bases, with 13 bases between them. This CDR3 is 16 amino acids long. The CDR3 bases are TGTGCCAGCAGCTTGGCCGAGGGTCGGGGCACCGGGGAGCTGTTTTTT. This encodes CASSLAEGRGTGELFF.

There are a few counts of this clonotype. This chain connects TRBV19 to TRBJ2-1; tentative D call: TRBD1 (6 bases). The CDR3 spans 14 residues. Germline V gene lookup returns CDR1 LNHDA and CDR2 SQIVND (reference sequence). V gave up 7 bases and J gave up 4 bases, with 14 bases separating them. The CDR3: CASMGHRSYNEQFF. CDR3 nucleotide sequence: TGTGCCAGTATGGGACACCGGTCTTACAATGAGCAGTTCTTC.

The chain has TRBV19 and TRBJ2-2, with TRBD1 identical over 7 bases. Trimming cost V 8 bases and J 0 bases; bases outside gene matches: 3. Germline V lookup: CDR1 LNHDA, CDR2 SQIVND (reference sequence). CDR3 size: 14 residues. The CDR3 bases are TGTGCCAGTGTACAGGGGACGAACACCGGGGAGCTGTTTTTT. Translating it yields CASVQGTNTGELFF.

The chain employs TRBV7-3 and TRBJ2-5; 10 nucleotides agree with TRBD2. Germline-derived CDR1 and CDR2 are SGHTA and FQGTGA. With 5 bases clipped from V and 4 bases from J, the junction kept 10 bases outside the gene matches. The length of the CDR3 is 16 residues. For the CDR3, the DNA is TGTGCCAGCAGCCCCTCCAGCGGGAGGGCCGGAGAGACCCAGTACTTC. Its protein is CASSPSSGRAGETQYF.

This clonotype was found a few times. The V gene is TRBV7-2, the J gene TRBJ1-4; D is uncertain. The CDR3 length is 15 residues. Trimming pared 5 bases from V and 0 bases from J, leaving 10 bases between. In germline, CDR1 is SGHTA, CDR2 FQGNSA. The CDR3 here is CASSPKWATNEKLFF. For the CDR3, the DNA is TGTGCCAGCAGCCCGAAGTGGGCAACTAATGAAAAACTGTTTTTT.

The rearrangement uses TRBV28 and TRBJ2-5; the D call may be TRBD1 or TRBD2 (5 bases each). Per the germline V gene, CDR1 is MDHEN and CDR2 is SYDVKM. The CDR3 has 15 amino acids. V shed 5 bases and J shed 1 base, with 14 bases lying between them. The CDR3 bases are TGTGCCAGCAGTCCCCCCGCTGGGGGCCAAGAGACCCAGTACTTC. Amino acid sequence: CASSPPAGGQETQYF.

This clonotype has only one observation. The chain joins TRBV19 to TRBJ1-1, with TRBD1 matching over 7 bases. V dropped 3 bases and J dropped 5; count of bases not matched to a gene: 3. The CDR3 sequence is 13 residues long. CDR1 LNHDA and CDR2 SQIVND come from the germline V gene (reference sequence). CDR3 loop: CASSMTGRTEAFF. CDR3 bases: TGTGCCAGTAGTATGACAGGGAGGACTGAAGCTTTCTTT.

The V and J genes are TRBV7-2 and TRBJ2-7; the D is unclear. Germline CDR1 and CDR2: SGHTA and FQGNSA. Deletions cut 2 bases from V and 0 bases from J, with 8 bases between. The CDR3 covers 14 residues. The CDR3 nucleotides are TGTGCCAGCAGCTTACACGGATCCTCCTACGAGCAGTACTTC. It codes for CASSLHGSSYEQYF.

The V call is TRBV29-1, the J call TRBJ2-1; perhaps TRBD1 as D (6 bases). This CDR3 is 11 amino acids long. Germline CDR1 and CDR2: SQVTM and ANQGSEA. V dropped 4 bases and J dropped 9 bases, with 10 bases sitting between them. CDR3 nucleotide sequence: TGCAGCGTTGTACCGGACAGTGAGCAGTTCTTC. Translated, it gives CSVVPDSEQFF.

This clonotype was recorded a few times. The rearrangement joins TRBV24-1 to TRBJ2-5, with unresolved D. Germline V gene data show CDR1 as KGHDR and CDR2 as SFDVKD. Trimming left V 0 bases short and J 4 bases short, with 2 bases between. The CDR3 totals 12 residues. CDR3 protein: CATSDLGETQYF. The CDR3 bases are TGTGCCACCAGTGATTTGGGAGAGACCCAGTACTTC.

The chain has TRBV7-2 and TRBJ2-4; D unresolved. This CDR3 region has 14 residues. With 7 bases removed from V and 5 bases from J, the gap between germline ends came to 15 bases. Germline CDR1 and CDR2: SGHTA and FQGNSA. CDR3 coding DNA: TGTGCCAGCACCGGGCCTGGTGTGGAAAACATTCAGTACTTC. This translates into CASTGPGVENIQYF.

The chain uses TRBV6-1 and TRBJ2-5, with no clear D. Trimming stripped 6 bases from V and 3 bases from J, with 5 bases between. The CDR3 covers 11 residues. Germline assignment: CDR1 MNHNS and CDR2 SASEGT. DNA for the CDR3: TGTGCCAGCAGAGACGAAGAGACCCAGTACTTC. Protein product: CASRDEETQYF.

This clonotype has only a few counts. The V gene is TRBV5-3, the J gene TRBJ1-1; TRBD1 matches at 9 bases. TRBV5-3 is treated as an ORF (open reading frame) with a function not yet certain. V shed 8 bases, J shed 0 bases, and the junction held 8 bases outside the gene matches. The CDR3 loop spans 15 amino acids. CDR3 bases: TGTGCCAGCAGCCAGGACAGGGGCCTGAACACTGAAGCTTTCTTT. It encodes CASSQDRGLNTEAFF.

This clonotype showed up just a few times. The chain has TRBV20-1 and TRBJ2-3; a possible D gene is TRBD2 (5 bases). The germline V and J ends were trimmed by 3 bases and 3 bases, with 10 bases remaining between them. CDR1 and CDR2 (germline): DFQATT, SNEGSKA (reference sequence). The CDR3 is 13 amino acids. In nucleotides, the CDR3 is TGCAGTGCTAGCCCCGGGGAGACAGATACGCAGTATTTT. Its protein is CSASPGETDTQYF.

This clonotype was seen more than once but under ten times. The genes are TRBV10-3 and TRBJ1-1; 9 bases line up with TRBD1. This CDR3 is built from 14 residues. Germline trimming cut 9 bases from V and 5 bases from J; bases unmatched to any gene: 10. Germline-derived CDR1 and CDR2 are ENHRY and SYGVKD. CDR3 residues: CAIGGTGSDTEAFF. The CDR3 DNA follows: TGTGCCATTGGGGGGACAGGGAGTGATACTGAAGCTTTCTTT.

This clonotype turned up a few times. This chain connects TRBV6-6 to TRBJ2-3, with 8 bases matching TRBD2. This CDR3 is built from 17 residues. Germline CDR1 reads MNHNY; CDR2 reads SVGAGI (reference sequence). With V trimmed by 1 base and J by 3 bases, 9 bases remained unmatched. Here the CDR3 reads CASSYWWGLDLTDTQYF. In nucleotides, the CDR3 is TGTGCCAGCAGTTACTGGTGGGGACTAGACCTTACAGATACGCAGTATTTT.

This clonotype has only one observation. The genes are TRBV20-1 and TRBJ2-7; D not resolved. This CDR3 is built from 13 residues. Trimming cost V 3 bases and J 4 bases, with 13 bases left between them. The V gene's germline CDR1 is DFQATT and CDR2 SNEGSKA (reference sequence). The CDR3 bases are TGCAGTGCTAGTGTTGGGCACCAATACGAGCAGTACTTC. It encodes CSASVGHQYEQYF.

This clonotype was detected only a few times. V gene TRBV7-2 combines with J gene TRBJ2-7; 10 nucleotides line up with TRBD2. V was clipped by 2 bases and J by 4 bases; unmatched bases: 8. The CDR3 runs to 16 residues. Germline CDR1 reads SGHTA; CDR2 reads FQGNSA. The DNA for the CDR3 is TGTGCCAGCAGCTTAACATCAGCGGGAGGGTTATACGAGCAGTACTTC. It yields the protein CASSLTSAGGLYEQYF.

In its sample, this clonotype was seen a few times. The chain carries TRBV2 and TRBJ2-1; TRBD1 matches at 7 bases. Trimming cost V 7 bases and J 8 bases; bases outside gene matches: 11. In germline, CDR1 is SNHLY, CDR2 FYNNEI. The length of the CDR3 is 14 residues. The DNA of the CDR3 is TGTGCCAGCACCGAGCTGGTAGGGGGCGATGAGCAGTTCTTC. This encodes CASTELVGGDEQFF.

This clonotype has a handful of counts. The chain combines TRBV7-2 with TRBJ2-5; 7 bases are a match to TRBD2. The germline gives CDR1 SGHTA, CDR2 FQGNSA. V lost 5 bases to trimming and J lost 5 bases; unmatched junction nucleotides: 8. The CDR3 has 14 residues. DNA for the CDR3: TGTGCCAGCAGCCCGAGGACTAGTTGGGAGACCCAGTACTTC. Protein: CASSPRTSWETQYF.

The chain employs TRBV7-2 and TRBJ2-1; D is tentatively TRBD1 or TRBD2 (5 bases each). CDR1 SGHTA and CDR2 FQGNSA come from the germline V gene. The CDR3 is made up of 19 amino acids. Trimming stripped 8 bases from V and 4 bases from J, with 30 bases between. This CDR3 is CASQRRPSKSQGNYNEQFF. CDR3 in DNA: TGTGCCAGCCAGAGGCGTCCTAGCAAGTCCCAGGGAAATTACAATGAGCAGTTCTTC.

This clonotype was found a few times. The J gene is TRBJ2-1, the V gene TRBV6-2 or TRBV6-3; D gene unclear. Trimming pared 2 bases from V and 7 bases from J, leaving 15 bases between. CDR1 MNHEY and CDR2 SVGEGT come from the germline V gene. The CDR3 is 15 amino acids. The CDR3 region is CASSYGWVRGNEQFF. DNA of the CDR3: TGTGCCAGCAGTTACGGGTGGGTACGTGGGAATGAGCAGTTCTTC.

J is TRBJ1-2 and V is TRBV7-9; D unresolved. The CDR3 covers 12 residues. The ends were cut back, 5 bases at V and 4 bases at J, with 8 bases in the middle. Germline CDR1 is SEHNR and CDR2 is FQNEAQ (reference sequence). CDR3 DNA sequence: TGTGCCAGCAGCGCCGGGAGCTATGGCTACACCTTC. It yields the protein CASSAGSYGYTF.

The rearrangement joins TRBV10-3 to TRBJ1-1, with a tentative D call TRBD1 (5 bases). This CDR3 comprises 14 residues. From germline, CDR1 is ENHRY and CDR2 SYGVKD. V gave up 6 bases and J gave up 1 base, with 12 bases separating them. The CDR3 sequence is CAISEQQENTEAFF. The CDR3 DNA follows: TGTGCCATCAGCGAACAACAGGAGAACACTGAAGCTTTCTTT.

V and J are TRBV7-6 and TRBJ2-3; 12 positions agree with TRBD1. Unmatched junction bases numbered 3, after V lost 5 bases and J lost 3 bases. In germline, CDR1 is SGHVS, CDR2 FNYEAQ. This CDR3 comprises 15 residues. In DNA form, the CDR3 reads TGTGCCAGCAGCACGGGACAGGGGGCTACAGATACGCAGTATTTT. Its translation: CASSTGQGATDTQYF.

V gene TRBV4-2 combines with J gene TRBJ2-1, with a weak D call TRBD1 (6 bases). Trimming took 3 bases from V and 0 from J, leaving 9 bases between them. Germline CDR1 reads LGHNA; CDR2 reads YNFKEQ. This CDR3 has 15 residues. CDR3: CASSQNRASYNEQFF. The CDR3, as DNA: TGTGCCAGCAGCCAGAACAGGGCCTCCTACAATGAGCAGTTCTTC.

This clonotype has only a few counts. This chain joins TRBV7-2 and TRBJ2-1; D not resolved. This CDR3 comprises 12 residues. V was trimmed by 4 bases and J by 9 bases, leaving 10 bases between them. The V gene's germline CDR1 is SGHTA and CDR2 FQGNSA. CDR3 amino acids: CASSSAGREQFF. In nucleotides, the CDR3 is TGTGCCAGCAGCTCTGCTGGGCGTGAGCAGTTCTTC.

The genes are TRBV7-4 and TRBJ1-3; the D is unclear. The CDR3 spans 16 residues. Germline V CDR1 and CDR2: SGHVT, SQSDAQ. V dropped 5 bases and J dropped 4 bases, with 18 bases sitting between them. The DNA for the CDR3 is TGTGCCAGCAGCCCCAAAGGAGGTTCGCGAGGAAACACCATATATTTT. It encodes CASSPKGGSRGNTIYF.

The chain employs TRBV20-1 and TRBJ2-5, with no clear D. CDR1 and CDR2 from the germline V gene are DFQATT and SNEGSKA (reference sequence). Trimming stripped 5 bases from V and 3 bases from J, with 7 bases between. CDR3 length equals 11 residues. The CDR3 protein is CSALDEETQYF. Written as DNA, the CDR3 is TGCAGTGCTCTGGACGAAGAGACCCAGTACTTC.

This clonotype was found a few times. This rearrangement joins TRBV7-8 to TRBJ1-4, with TRBD1 matching over 9 bases. J was trimmed by 3 bases and V by 5 bases; bases with no gene match: 19. CDR1 is SGHVS, CDR2 FQNEAQ, per germline. CDR3 length: 20 amino acids. The CDR3 loop is CASSESVRDRATGANEKLFF. The CDR3 nucleotides read TGTGCCAGCAGCGAAAGTGTTCGGGACAGGGCAACAGGGGCTAATGAAAAACTGTTTTTT.